A single sample is the source of the 4 T cell receptor beta chains below, sequenced in a study of shared clonotypes between healthy human individuals. Profiling relied on immunoSEQ multiplex PCR, and the TCRdb table lists in-frame clones only, not all of them. Among hundreds of thousands of clones listed, roughly 95% were seen once. Naive-designated CD8 cells lacked CD45RO, were positively enriched for CCR7, and omitted terminally differentiated effector memory CD45RA+ cells. The sample taken for sequencing was naive CD8+ T cells sorted from blood. These receptors originate from a woman younger than 45 in good health.

The J gene is TRBJ1-1, the V gene TRBV6-5, with D possibly being TRBD1 (6 bases). V was trimmed by 6 bases and J by 9 bases, leaving 14 bases between them. Germline V gives CDR1 MNHEY, CDR2 SVGAGI. CDR3 size: 12 residues. This CDR3 is CASRTMDRKAFF. CDR3 coding DNA: TGTGCCAGCAGAACCATGGACAGAAAAGCTTTCTTT.

The genes are TRBV11-2 and TRBJ2-7; the D is unclear. Per germline, CDR1 SGHAT and CDR2 FQNNGV. The CDR3 consists of 12 residues. Trimming left V 6 bases short and J 7 bases short, with 13 bases between. The CDR3 region is CASRSPNLEQYF. The CDR3 nucleotides read TGTGCCAGCAGGTCTCCCAACTTGGAGCAGTACTTC.

The chain has TRBV4-1 and TRBJ2-7, with D perhaps being TRBD1 or TRBD2 (5 bases each). The CDR3 runs 15 residues. The ends were cut back, 1 base at V and 6 bases at J, with 16 bases in the middle. Germline V gives CDR1 MGHRA, CDR2 YSYEKL. The CDR3 region is CASSQVSGGGSEQYF. CDR3 coding DNA: TGCGCCAGCAGCCAAGTCTCGGGTGGGGGATCCGAGCAGTACTTC.

The genes are TRBV21-1 and TRBJ2-7; the table gives TRBD1 as D, unverified against the DNA. TRBV21-1 is classified as a pseudogene. The length of the CDR3 is 18 residues. The CDR3 bases are TGTGCCAGCAGCAAAACCCCCCCCGACAGGGAATTATCCTACGAGCAGTACTTC. Residues: CASSKTPPDRELSYEQYF.